The rows below give T cell receptor beta chains drawn from one sample of a study of beta chain features in type 1 diabetes. Produced via immunoSEQ multiplex PCR; TCRdb's table is partial and in-frame only. This sample has a few hundred thousand clones, with approximately 15% found just once. The sequenced sample was naive CD4+ T cells from blood. The source is a young man with type 1 diabetes. Both conserved end residues are part of each CDR3. A D gene is named only where the DNA matches it firmly. Clone size is shown for a subset of rows, as once, few, many or a class of expanded clone.

>.|TRBV18|TRBJ2-1|.
TGTGCCAGCTCACCACTGGTCGCAGGGCTGTTTGACAATGAGCAGTTCTTC
CASSPLVAGLFDNEQFF
>TRBD1|TRBV18|TRBJ1-1|few
TGTGCCAGCTCACCGGGACAGGGCAACACTGAAGCTTTCTTT
CASSPGQGNTEAFF
>.|TRBV15|TRBJ1-2|few
TGTGCCACCAGCGGAGACACGAGCCTCTATGGCTACACCTTC
CATSGDTSLYGYTF
>TRBD2|TRBV9|TRBJ2-7|.
TGTGCCAGCAGCGCAAGGACTAGCGGCTCCTACGAGCAGTACTTC
CASSARTSGSYEQYF
>TRBD2|TRBV2|TRBJ2-1|.
TGTGCCAGCAGGGAGACTAGCGGGGGGGCCGATGAGCAGTTCTTC
CASRETSGGADEQFF
>.|TRBV10-3|TRBJ2-1|.
TGTGCCAGCGGACGGTCGGGACACCTCTCCTACAATGAGCAGTTCTTC
CASGRSGHLSYNEQFF
>TRBD2|TRBV2|TRBJ2-1|once
TGTGCCAGCAGCTTAATTCTAGCGGGGGTCGATCTCTTC
CASSLILAGVDLF
>.|TRBV2|TRBJ2-7|.
TGTGCCAGCAGACGAACTCCCAGGGGCGGGCCACTGGAGCAGTACTTC
CASRRTPRGGPLEQYF
>.|TRBV5-1|TRBJ2-1|few
TGCGCCAGCAGCATAGACACCTACAATGAGCAGTTCTTC
CASSIDTYNEQFF
>TRBD2|TRBV19|TRBJ2-7|.
TGTGCCAGTAGTACAATGGGGGGGACCTACGAGCAGTACTTC
CASSTMGGTYEQYF
>TRBD1|TRBV29-1|TRBJ2-2|.
TGCAGCGCCCGAGGGACAGGGGACACCGGGGAGCTGTTTTTT
CSARGTGDTGELFF
>.|TRBV4-1|TRBJ2-7|few
TGCGCCAGCAGCCAAGACAGGGGATACGAGCAGTACTTC
CASSQDRGYEQYF
>.|TRBV18|TRBJ2-2|.
TGTGCCAGCTCACCGGACATTGTAGCCACCGGGGAGCTGTTTTTT
CASSPDIVATGELFF
>TRBD1|TRBV6-6|TRBJ2-7|few
TGTGCCAGCAGTTGGCAGGGGGACTCCTACGAGCAGTACTTC
CASSWQGDSYEQYF
>.|TRBV29-1|TRBJ1-2|.
TGCAGCGTTGAAGAAGAGGAGGGTATTGGCTACACCTTC
CSVEEEEGIGYTF
>.|TRBV9|TRBJ2-5|.
TGTGCCAGCAGCGTAGAGGCGGGAACTGGTGAGACCCAGTACTTC
CASSVEAGTGETQYF
>.|TRBV29-1|TRBJ2-6|.
TGCAGCGCAAGGGAGTCTGGGGCCAACGTCCTGACTTTC
CSARESGANVLTF
>.|TRBV5-4|TRBJ1-2|few
TGTGCCAGCAGCCCAGGAGGGCAGAGTTATGGCTACACCTTC
CASSPGGQSYGYTF
>TRBD1|TRBV30|TRBJ2-7|few
TGTGCCTGGAACGGGGGCCAGGGGGGACAGGGGAACGAGCAGTACTTC
CAWNGGQGGQGNEQYF
>.|TRBV7-2|TRBJ1-2|.
TGTGCCAGCAGCCACGACAGCCTATATGGCTACACCTTC
CASSHDSLYGYTF
>.|TRBV9|TRBJ2-2|few
TGTGCCAGCAGCCCTCCTGGCAGCACCGGGGAGCTGTTTTTT
CASSPPGSTGELFF
>TRBD2|TRBV18|TRBJ2-3|few
TGTGCCAGCTCACCGGGGACTAGCGGGATCTCAGATACGCAGTATTTT
CASSPGTSGISDTQYF
>.|TRBV25-1|TRBJ2-5|few
TGTGCCAGCAGTTACTGGGGCGGTATCAGGGAGACCCAGTACTTC
CASSYWGGIRETQYF
>.|TRBV29-1|TRBJ1-4|.
TGCAGCGTCGCAGACGGGACAACTAATGAAAAACTGTTTTTT
CSVADGTTNEKLFF
>.|TRBV7-6|TRBJ2-3|few
TGTGCCAGCAGCTTAGTTACCGGGTCAGATACGCAGTATTTT
CASSLVTGSDTQYF
>TRBD2|TRBV6-1|TRBJ2-5|.
TGTGCCAGCAGTGAAATGGCTAGCGGCCAAGAGACCCAGTACTTC
CASSEMASGQETQYF
>.|TRBV7-2|TRBJ2-5|.
TGTGCCAGCAGCTTGGGGGACTGGGGCCAAGAGACCCAGTACTTC
CASSLGDWGQETQYF
>TRBD2|TRBV30|TRBJ2-1|few
TGTGCCTGTACCGGGACTAGCGGGAGAGATGAGCAGTTCTTC
CACTGTSGRDEQFF
>.|TRBV19|TRBJ2-7|.
TGTGCCACCCGAGGCCAGTTAACCTACGAGCAGTACTTC
CATRGQLTYEQYF
>.|TRBV6-5|TRBJ2-2|.
TGTGCCAGCAGACAGATAATCACCGGGGAGCTGTTTTTT
CASRQIITGELFF
>.|TRBV11-3|TRBJ2-5|.
TGTGCCAGCAGCTTAGATCAGTTAGAGACCCAGTACTTC
CASSLDQLETQYF
>TRBD1|TRBV5-1|TRBJ2-1|few
TGCGCCAGCAGCTTGTCGGGACAGGTCAATGAGCAGTTCTTC
CASSLSGQVNEQFF
>.|TRBV7-8|TRBJ2-3|.
TGTGCCAGCAGCTTAGTGGAGGCAGATACGCAGTATTTT
CASSLVEADTQYF
>.|TRBV6-1|TRBJ1-5|once
TGTGCCAGCAGTGTGGAGGACCCGGTCGGCAATCAGCCCCAGCATTTT
CASSVEDPVGNQPQHF
>.|TRBV7-9|TRBJ2-7|few
TGTGCCAGCAGCTCCCGCTACGAGCAGTACTTC
CASSSRYEQYF
>TRBD2|TRBV7-9|TRBJ2-1|.
TGTGCCAGCGGTGTACTAGCGGGAGGTTACAATGAGCAGTTCTTC
CASGVLAGGYNEQFF
>.|TRBV1|TRBJ2-3|few
TGCACCAGCAGCCTCCTGTGCGGGGGGGCGCGCACAGATACGCAGTATTTT
CTSSLLCGGARTDTQYF
>.|TRBV7-9|TRBJ2-1|.
TGTGCCAGCAGCGCGAACCTGGGGCTAGCGAGAAGCAATGAGCAGTTCTTC
CASSANLGLARSNEQFF
>.|TRBV21-1|TRBJ2-7|.
TGTGCCAGCAGCAAAGATCGGTTCTCCTACGAGCAGTACTTC
CASSKDRFSYEQYF
>TRBD1|TRBV6-1|TRBJ2-7|.
TGTGCCAGCAGTTCGGACAGGGTCACCTACGAGCAGTACTTC
CASSSDRVTYEQYF
>TRBD1|TRBV11-2|TRBJ2-1|few
TGTGCCAGCAGCTTAGTAGGGACAGGGTCGGGCAATGAGCAGTTCTTC
CASSLVGTGSGNEQFF
>TRBD1|TRBV6-5|TRBJ1-2|.
TGTGCCAGCAGTCCAGCGACAGGGTTGGCCTATGGCTACACCTTC
CASSPATGLAYGYTF
>.|TRBV11-2|TRBJ2-2|few
TGTGCCAGCAGGACAGGATACACCGGGGAGCTGTTTTTT
CASRTGYTGELFF
>TRBD2|TRBV19|TRBJ2-1|.
TGTGCCAGTAGTATCGATGGGACTAGGAGCTCCTACAATGAGCAGTTCTTC
CASSIDGTRSSYNEQFF
>TRBD1|TRBV5-1|TRBJ1-2|.
TGCGCCAGCAGCTTGGTCGGGACAGGCCGCGCCTATGGCTACACCTTC
CASSLVGTGRAYGYTF
>.|TRBV5-4|TRBJ2-6|.
TGTGCCAGCAGCCCAAGAGGGGGACCTGGGGCCAACGTCCTGACTTTC
CASSPRGGPGANVLTF
>TRBD1|TRBV4-1|TRBJ2-5|few
TGCGCCAGCAGACGCCGACAGGGTAAAGAGACCCAGTACTTC
CASRRRQGKETQYF
>.|TRBV18|TRBJ1-2|.
TGTGCCAGCTCACCTAACAGGGATGGCTACACCTTC
CASSPNRDGYTF
>.|TRBV28|TRBJ2-5|few
TGTGCCAGCAGACCTTTCGGATCTTCGGGAGAGACCCAGTACTTC
CASRPFGSSGETQYF
>.|TRBV18|TRBJ2-1|few
TGTGCCAGCTCACCTCCCGGGCCCGGGAGTTACAATGAGCAGTTCTTC
CASSPPGPGSYNEQFF
>.|TRBV6-1|TRBJ1-1|few
TGTGCCAGCAGTGCGGCCAGGGGAACTGAAGCTTTCTTT
CASSAARGTEAFF
>.|TRBV30|TRBJ1-3|.
TGTGCCTGGAGTCCCAGGGTGGGAAACACCATATATTTT
CAWSPRVGNTIYF
>TRBD2|TRBV30|TRBJ2-7|few
TGTGCCGGTAGCGGGACCTACGAGCAGTACTTC
CAGSGTYEQYF
>TRBD1|TRBV5-6|TRBJ2-7|.
TGTGCCAGCAGCCACGGACAGGGCCCTTCCTACGAGCAGTACTTC
CASSHGQGPSYEQYF
>TRBD1|TRBV15|TRBJ2-5|.
TGTGCCACCAGCAGATGGGGACAGGGCGGACAAGAGACCCAGTACTTC
CATSRWGQGGQETQYF
>TRBD1|TRBV7-9|TRBJ2-5|.
TGTGCCAGCAGTCCACAGGGGCGGTTACGACAAGAGACCCAGTACTTC
CASSPQGRLRQETQYF
>TRBD2|TRBV19|TRBJ2-7|.
TGTGCCAGTAGTACTCCTTCTAGCGGGGGGCCAGGGGAGCAGTACTTC
CASSTPSSGGPGEQYF
>.|TRBV2|TRBJ2-3|few
TGTGCCAGCAGTGCGGCAGGAACGGGGTACACAGATACGCAGTATTTT
CASSAAGTGYTDTQYF
>TRBD1|TRBV18|TRBJ2-1|few
TGTGCCAGCTCAAAGGGGGCCGATGAGCAGTTCTTC
CASSKGADEQFF